The TCR beta chain under discussion was sequenced for a study of shared clonotypes between healthy human individuals. Some clones are missing from TCRdb's copy, which holds only in-frame ones; the method was immunoSEQ multiplex PCR. The table has around 1,000,000 clones, 60% to 80% seen once; the top ten hold 0.89%. V lost 1 base, J lost 2 bases, and 10 bases lay in between. Germline lookup yields CDR1 SGHTS and CDR2 YDEGEE. The length of the CDR3 is 15 residues. The source material was memory CD4+ T cells from PBMCs. As to subset: CD45RA-negative fraction. The sequence derives from a man aged 18 to 30 in good health. Some clones in this sample may be carry-over from other donors' samples. V is TRBV5-8 and J is TRBJ1-3; D is perhaps TRBD1 (6 bases). CDR3 region: CASSLRGRAGNTIYF. For the CDR3, the DNA is TGTGCCAGCAGCTTGAGGGGGAGGGCTGGAAACACCATATATTTT.